This section outlines one T cell receptor beta chain sequence together with its context. Its target is not known. The time point: persistent/refractory GD, antithyroid drugs over 5 years with positive TRAb. Following extraction of RNA from PBMCs, that RNA was used to make the TCR library. Graves' disease diagnosis followed American Thyroid Association guidelines. This sample was taken from a study of regulatory T cells in long-lasting Graves disease. General study results and limits: Relative to newly diagnosed Graves' patients, persistent ones had lower TCR diversity. Those with persistent disease had in common more public clonotypes (about 2,500) than new patients (approximately 970). Limited sample numbers may have lowered accuracy.

Construction of TCR beta libraries relied on iRepertoire HTBI primers and on Arm-PCR targeting CDR3 regions. TCRdb re-called the multiplex PCR reads through MiXCR, storing one row per CDR3 protein. Among a few hundred thousand distinct CDR3 sequences listed, 23% were seen once. This TCR was sampled from a female donor with Graves disease. The source material was peripheral blood mononuclear cells (PBMCs), sampled when the disease was refractory, from a patient treated with antithyroid drugs.

The CDR3 bases are TGTGCCAGCAGGGGGACTAGCGGGATCGCCATATACAATGAGCAGTTCTTC. The encoded protein is CASRGTSGIAIYNEQFF. The chain combines TRBV2 with TRBJ2-1; 13 bases are shared with TRBD2. The ends lost 6 bases at V and 4 bases at J; junction bases unmatched: 9. This CDR3 region has 17 residues. Germline CDR1 is SNHLY and CDR2 is FYNNEI.